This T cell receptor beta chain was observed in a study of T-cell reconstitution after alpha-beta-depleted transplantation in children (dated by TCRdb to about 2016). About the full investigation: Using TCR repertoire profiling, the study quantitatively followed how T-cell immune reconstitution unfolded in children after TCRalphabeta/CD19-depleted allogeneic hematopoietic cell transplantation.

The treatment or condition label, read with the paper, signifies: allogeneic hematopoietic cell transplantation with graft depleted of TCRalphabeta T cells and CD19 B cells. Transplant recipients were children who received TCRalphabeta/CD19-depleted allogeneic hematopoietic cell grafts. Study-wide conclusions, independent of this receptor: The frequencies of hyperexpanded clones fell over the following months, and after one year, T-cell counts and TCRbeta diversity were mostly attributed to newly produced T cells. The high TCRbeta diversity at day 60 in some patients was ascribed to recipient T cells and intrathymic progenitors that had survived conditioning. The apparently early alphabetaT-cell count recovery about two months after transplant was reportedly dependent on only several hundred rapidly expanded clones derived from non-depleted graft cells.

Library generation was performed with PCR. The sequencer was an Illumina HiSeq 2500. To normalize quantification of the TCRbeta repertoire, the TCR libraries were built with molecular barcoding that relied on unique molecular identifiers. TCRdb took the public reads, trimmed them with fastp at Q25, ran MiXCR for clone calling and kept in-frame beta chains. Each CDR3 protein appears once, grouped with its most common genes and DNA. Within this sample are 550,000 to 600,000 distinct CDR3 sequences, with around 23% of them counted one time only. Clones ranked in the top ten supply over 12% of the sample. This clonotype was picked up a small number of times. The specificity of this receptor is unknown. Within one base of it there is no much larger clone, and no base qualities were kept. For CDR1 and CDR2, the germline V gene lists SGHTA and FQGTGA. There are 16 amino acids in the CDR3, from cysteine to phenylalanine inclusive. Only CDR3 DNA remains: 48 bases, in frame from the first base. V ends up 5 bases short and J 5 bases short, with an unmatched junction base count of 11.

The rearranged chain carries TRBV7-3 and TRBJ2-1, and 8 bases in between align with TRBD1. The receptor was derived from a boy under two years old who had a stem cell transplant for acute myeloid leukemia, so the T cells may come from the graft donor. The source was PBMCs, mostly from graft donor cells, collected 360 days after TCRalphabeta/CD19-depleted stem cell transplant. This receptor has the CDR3 CASSPLPGQENNEQFF. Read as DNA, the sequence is TGTGCCAGCAGCCCGCTACCGGGACAGGAGAACAATGAGCAGTTCTTC. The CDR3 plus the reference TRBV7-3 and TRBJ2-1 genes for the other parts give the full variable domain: GAGVSQTPSNKVTEKGKYVELRCDPISGHTALYWYRQSLGQGPEFLIYFQGTGAADDSGLPNDRFFAVRPEGSVSTLKIQRTERGDSAVYLCASSPLPGQENNEQFFGPGTRLTVL.